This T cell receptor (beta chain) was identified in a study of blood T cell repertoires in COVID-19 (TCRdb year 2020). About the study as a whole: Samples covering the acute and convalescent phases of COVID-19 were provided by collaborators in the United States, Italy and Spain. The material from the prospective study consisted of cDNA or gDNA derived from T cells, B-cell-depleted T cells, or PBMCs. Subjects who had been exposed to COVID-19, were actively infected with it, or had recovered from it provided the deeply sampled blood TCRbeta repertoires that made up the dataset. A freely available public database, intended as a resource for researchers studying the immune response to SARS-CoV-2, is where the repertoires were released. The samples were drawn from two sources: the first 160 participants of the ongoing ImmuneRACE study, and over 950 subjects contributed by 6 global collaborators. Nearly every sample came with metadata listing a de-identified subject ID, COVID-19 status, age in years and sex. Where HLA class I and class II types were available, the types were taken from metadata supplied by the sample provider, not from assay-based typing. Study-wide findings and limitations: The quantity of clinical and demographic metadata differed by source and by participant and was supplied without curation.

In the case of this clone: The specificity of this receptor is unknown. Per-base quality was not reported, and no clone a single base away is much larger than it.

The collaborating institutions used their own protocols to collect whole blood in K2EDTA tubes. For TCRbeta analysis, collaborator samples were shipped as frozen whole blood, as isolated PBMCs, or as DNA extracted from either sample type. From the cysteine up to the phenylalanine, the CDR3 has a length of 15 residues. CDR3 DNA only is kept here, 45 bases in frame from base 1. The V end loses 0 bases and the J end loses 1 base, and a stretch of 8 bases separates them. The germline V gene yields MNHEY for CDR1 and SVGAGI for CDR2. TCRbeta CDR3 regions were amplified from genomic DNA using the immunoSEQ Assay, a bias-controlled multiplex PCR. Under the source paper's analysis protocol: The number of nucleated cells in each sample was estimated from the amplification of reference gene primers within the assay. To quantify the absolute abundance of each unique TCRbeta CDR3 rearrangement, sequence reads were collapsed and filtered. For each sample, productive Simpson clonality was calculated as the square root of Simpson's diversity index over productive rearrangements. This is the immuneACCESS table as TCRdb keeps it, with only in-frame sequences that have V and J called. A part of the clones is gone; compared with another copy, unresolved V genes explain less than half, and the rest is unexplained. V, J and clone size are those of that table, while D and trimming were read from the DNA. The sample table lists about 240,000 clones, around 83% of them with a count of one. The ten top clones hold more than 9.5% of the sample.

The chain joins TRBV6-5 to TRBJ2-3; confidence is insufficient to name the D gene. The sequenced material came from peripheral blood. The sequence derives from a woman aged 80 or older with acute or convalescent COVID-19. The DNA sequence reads TGTGCCAGCAGTTACTCGTGGGCCCGCACAGATACGCAGTATTTT. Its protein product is CASSYSWARTDTQYF.